The 28 T cell receptor beta chains presented below share a single source sample, sequenced in a study of immune characterization of retroperitoneal liposarcoma. TCRdb fed the PCR reads into MiXCR, producing one record per CDR3 protein. The sample shows over 8,000 distinct CDR3 sequences, 28% of them seen only once. The sequencing input was tumor tissue. These receptors were obtained from a female donor with retroperitoneal liposarcoma.

In this sample, this clonotype turned up many times. This sequence joins TRBV6-1 and TRBJ1-6; the D gene is possibly TRBD1 (5 bases). This CDR3 spans 14 amino acids. The V end was cut by 3 bases, the J end by 8 bases, with 11 bases between. CDR1 is MNHNS, CDR2 SASEGT, per germline. The CDR3 DNA reads as TGTGCCAGCAGTGAGTGGGGCAGGGATTCACCCCTCCACTTT. Protein product: CASSEWGRDSPLHF.

As concerns this clonotype: A single base separates this from a much larger clone, so it may be a read error. This sequence joins TRBV6-1 and TRBJ2-4, with D perhaps TRBD2 (6 bases). The better agreement between TRBJ2-1 and the DNA end casts doubt on the J call. This CDR3 spans 13 amino acids. Germline V CDR1 and CDR2: MNHNS, SASEGT. The CDR3 sequence is CVSWDSVGETQFF. CDR3 DNA: TGTGTCAGCTGGGACTCCGTGGGAGAGACCCAGTTCTTC.

This clonotype turned up a few times. J is TRBJ1-1 and V is TRBV12-3 or TRBV12-4; 7 bases fit TRBD1. The CDR3 loop spans 14 amino acids. V lost 3 bases, J lost 3 bases, and 4 bases stayed unmatched. This chain's CDR3 is CASSLRGGYTEAFF. DNA for the CDR3: TGTGCCAGCAGTTTGAGAGGGGGCTACACTGAAGCTTTCTTT.

V gene TRBV12-3 or TRBV12-4 combines with J gene TRBJ2-1, with D possibly being TRBD2 (5 bases). The J call is in doubt because the DNA end fits TRBJ2-7 better. There are 15 residues in the CDR3. The DNA of the CDR3 is TGTGCCAGCAATCCCACACCCGGGGTCTACAATGAGCAGTACTTC. Translation: CASNPTPGVYNEQYF.

This clonotype has only a few counts. This sequence joins TRBV6-9 and TRBJ2-5; D is unresolved. The V gene's germline CDR1 is MNHGY and CDR2 SVAAGI. V was shortened by 2 bases and J by 11 bases, with 18 bases between the two germline ends. This CDR3 comprises 14 residues. The CDR3 coding sequence is TGTGCCAGCAGTTATAGTGGGGATTACGATGAGCAGTACTTC. Protein sequence: CASSYSGDYDEQYF.

The genes are TRBV7-8 and TRBJ2-1, with D unclear. The germline V and J ends were trimmed by 6 bases and 8 bases, with 11 bases remaining between them. The germline V gene encodes CDR1 SGHVS and CDR2 FQNEAQ. This CDR3 is built from 12 residues. CDR3 residues: CASSPHFDEQFF. In nucleotides, the CDR3 is TGTGCCAGCAGTCCCCACTTCGATGAGCAGTTCTTC.

Judged by abundance, this clonotype is medium-sized. The V gene is TRBV7-2, the J gene TRBJ2-5, with 7 bases lining up with TRBD1. V trimming: 5 bases; J trimming: 7 bases; junction bases outside the gene matches: 19. CDR3 length: 17 residues. Germline V CDR1 and CDR2: SGHTA, FQGNSA. CDR3 in amino acids: CASSIDPAGTVHGTQYF. Here the CDR3 DNA reads TGTGCCAGCAGCATAGACCCAGCCGGGACAGTTCATGGGACCCAGTACTTC. Together with reference TRBV7-2 and TRBJ2-5, the CDR3 gives the full variable domain: GAGVSQSPSNKVTEKGKDVELRCDPISGHTALYWYRQSLGQGLEFLIYFQGNSAPDKSGLPSDRFSAERTGGSVSTLTIQRTQQEDSAVYLCASSIDPAGTVHGTQYFGPGTRLLVL.

This clonotype has more than one count but fewer than ten. This chain joins TRBV6-6 and TRBJ1-1; 9 nucleotides match TRBD1. Germline V gene lookup returns CDR1 MNHNY and CDR2 SVGAGI (reference sequence). Trimming at V came to 2 bases and at J to 8 bases, leaving 9 bases not matched to a gene. The CDR3 consists of 15 residues. CDR3 in DNA: TGTGCCAGCAGTTACCTCTCCGGACAGGGGAAAGAAGCTTTCTTT. Its protein product is CASSYLSGQGKEAFF.

This clonotype was seen a handful of times. V gene TRBV27 combines with J gene TRBJ2-1, with no clear D. V was pared by 2 bases and J by 10 bases, with 18 bases between. This CDR3 has 15 amino acids. Germline CDR1 MNHEY, CDR2 SMNVEV (reference sequence). The CDR3 DNA is TGTGCCAGCAGTTTAAGGGCGTTCTACTTTTGGGAGCAGTTCTTC. Its protein product is CASSLRAFYFWEQFF.

This clonotype ranks as medium-sized. This chain connects TRBV6-1 to TRBJ2-1; 8 nucleotides line up with TRBD2. V was pared by 5 bases and J by 10 bases, with 16 bases of the junction left unmatched. This CDR3 is 16 amino acids long. In germline, CDR1 is MNHNS, CDR2 SASEGT. CDR3 amino acids: CASSRTGTRGDYEQFF. The DNA for the CDR3 is TGTGCCAGCAGTCGTACCGGGACTAGGGGAGATTACGAGCAGTTCTTC.

This clonotype has a count of ten or more. The CDR3 spells CASSHSAGGPPGTDTQYF. Here the CDR3 DNA reads TGTGCCAGCAGTCACTCAGCGGGAGGGCCCCCGGGCACAGATACGCAGTATTTT. The chain recombines TRBV27 with TRBJ2-3; TRBD2 matches 10 bases. V gave up 5 bases and J gave up 1 base; unmatched junction bases: 12. CDR1 MNHEY and CDR2 SMNVEV come from the germline V gene (reference sequence). The CDR3 totals 18 residues.

The chain uses TRBV6-1 and TRBJ2-1, with TRBD2 as a possible D gene (6 bases). The DNA end is a closer match to TRBJ2-7, so the J assignment may be wrong. Germline V gene lookup returns CDR1 MNHNS and CDR2 SASEGT. This CDR3 has 16 residues. CDR3 nucleotides: TGTGCCAGCAGTCACCATGACGGGAGCTCCTACAATGAGCAGTACTTC. Its translation: CASSHHDGSSYNEQYF.

This chain links TRBV6-1 with TRBJ2-1; the match to TRBD2 covers 8 bases. V dropped 6 bases and J dropped 9; count of bases not matched to a gene: 7. The CDR3 loop spans 13 amino acids. Germline lookup yields CDR1 MNHNS and CDR2 SASEGT. CDR3 DNA: TGTGCCAGCAGGATAGGACTAGCCCGTGAGCAGTTCTTC. It yields the protein CASRIGLAREQFF.

This clonotype has more than one count but fewer than ten. This chain joins TRBV6-1 and TRBJ1-5; D is uncertain. Germline loops: CDR1 MNHNS, CDR2 SASEGT. The CDR3 loop spans 15 amino acids. V was clipped by 2 bases and J by 5 bases, with 13 bases between them. The CDR3 region is CASSENRSLYQPQHF. CDR3 coding DNA: TGTGCCAGCAGTGAAAATAGGAGCTTATATCAGCCCCAGCATTTT.

CDR3 sequence: CASSAGYNYEQYF. The CDR3 DNA follows: TGTGCCAGCAGTGCCGGGTATAATTACGAGCAGTACTTC. The chain joins TRBV6-1 to TRBJ2-3; D unresolved. The J call is doubtful: the DNA matches TRBJ2-7 better. The CDR3 loop spans 13 amino acids. Germline CDR1 is MNHNS and CDR2 is SASEGT.

This clonotype is medium-sized within its sample. This chain uses TRBV6-6 with TRBJ1-6; 11 bases are shared with TRBD1. Trimming at V came to 2 bases and at J to 9 bases, leaving 3 bases not matched to a gene. This CDR3 comprises 15 residues. Germline-derived CDR1 and CDR2 are MNHNY and SVGAGI (reference sequence). In DNA, the CDR3 is TGTGCCAGCAGTTACCGGACAGGGGGCGGTTCACCCCTCCACTTT. As protein: CASSYRTGGGSPLHF.

This clonotype was observed a few times. The J gene is TRBJ1-6, the V gene TRBV14; D ambiguous. V was shortened by 4 bases and J by 8 bases, with 9 bases between the two germline ends. CDR3 length: 13 residues. CDR1 and CDR2 from the germline V gene are SGHDN and FVKESK. CDR3 amino acids: CASSPREYSPLHF. CDR3 bases: TGTGCCAGCAGCCCTCGCGAATATTCACCCCTCCACTTT.

In its sample, this clonotype was seen a few times. The V gene is TRBV12-3 or TRBV12-4, the J gene TRBJ2-1; TRBD2 agrees at 7 bases. The CDR3 runs 15 residues. Germline trimming cut 5 bases from V and 4 bases from J; bases unmatched to any gene: 8. CDR3 in DNA: TGTGCCAGCAGTCGCGTACGGGGGGATTACAATGAGCAGTTCTTC. Translation gives CASSRVRGDYNEQFF.

This clonotype has at least ten counts. The chain combines TRBV11-2 with TRBJ1-1; TRBD1 matches at 9 bases. Germline CDR1 SGHAT, CDR2 FQNNGV. The junction had 7 bases not matched to a gene; V was cut back by 4 bases and J by 10 bases. The CDR3 is 13 amino acids. CDR3 protein: CASSSGTGIRAFF. The CDR3 nucleotides are TGTGCCAGCAGCTCCGGGACAGGGATACGAGCTTTCTTT.

This chain joins TRBV6-5 and TRBJ2-3; D may be TRBD1 (5 bases). This CDR3 spans 14 amino acids. The germline V and J ends were trimmed by 4 bases and 3 bases, with 11 bases remaining between them. CDR1 and CDR2 from the germline V gene are MNHEY and SVGAGI. The DNA of the CDR3 is TGTGCCAGCAGTTTCTCCCAGGGTACAGATACGCAGTATTTT. Residues: CASSFSQGTDTQYF.

By its share, this clonotype is medium-sized. V is TRBV7-2 and J is TRBJ2-1; maybe TRBD1 (6 bases). V was shortened by 6 bases and J by 13 bases, with 28 bases between the two germline ends. There are 16 residues in the CDR3. Germline V CDR1 and CDR2: SGHTA, FQGNSA. The chain's CDR3 is CASSSDRSLALNIQFF. CDR3 in DNA: TGTGCCAGCAGTTCGGACAGAAGCTTAGCGTTAAACATTCAGTTCTTC. Complete variable domain (other parts from reference TRBV7-2 and TRBJ2-1): GAGVSQSPSNKVTEKGKDVELRCDPISGHTALYWYRQSLGQGLEFLIYFQGNSAPDKSGLPSDRFSAERTGGSVSTLTIQRTQQEDSAVYLCASSSDRSLALNIQFFGPGTRLTVL.

This clonotype has just a few counts. The V call is TRBV11-3, the J call TRBJ2-5, with D perhaps TRBD1 or TRBD2 (5 bases each). With the DNA end fitting TRBJ2-1 better, the J assignment may be wrong. The germline CDR1 and CDR2 sequences are SGHNT and YENEEA. This CDR3 has 15 residues. Here the CDR3 DNA reads TGTGCCAGCAGCTTAGTTGGGCTGGGGGACAATGAGCAGTTCTTC. Amino acids: CASSLVGLGDNEQFF.

This clonotype was seen just once. The J gene is TRBJ2-3, the V gene TRBV6-4, with 7 bases identical to TRBD2. CDR1 MRHNA and CDR2 SNTAGT come from the germline V gene. CDR3 length equals 15 residues. V was clipped by 5 bases and J by 4 bases; unmatched bases: 9. The CDR3 here is CASSRGREPSDTQYF. The CDR3 coding sequence is TGTGCCAGCAGTCGTGGGCGGGAGCCATCAGATACGCAGTATTTT.

This clonotype was counted a few times. This chain joins TRBV12-3 or TRBV12-4 and TRBJ1-3; D uncertain. V lost 3 bases and J lost 2, with 8 bases in between. This CDR3 comprises 14 residues. The CDR3 coding sequence is TGTGCCAGCAGTTTGGCAAGCCCTGGAAACACCATATATTTT. Translation gives CASSLASPGNTIYF.

This clonotype is medium-sized. The chain links TRBV7-2 to TRBJ2-1; 7 bases align to TRBD2. Germline CDR1 reads SGHTA; CDR2 reads FQGNSA. V lost 1 base and J lost 13; bases outside the gene matches: 16. This CDR3 has 16 residues. CDR3 sequence (DNA): TGTGCCAGCAGCTTAGATGCCACCACCTCGCGGGAGACCCAGTTCTTC. Translating it yields CASSLDATTSRETQFF.

By sample fraction, this clonotype is medium-sized. The chain links TRBV11-2 to TRBJ2-1; 8 bases map to TRBD1. J gave up 7 bases and V 5 bases, and 13 bases lay outside the gene matches. Germline V gene lookup returns CDR1 SGHAT and CDR2 FQNNGV. CDR3 length equals 16 residues. This chain's CDR3 is CASSPSGTGRGNEQFF. In DNA, the CDR3 is TGTGCCAGCAGCCCGTCCGGGACAGGAAGGGGGAATGAGCAGTTCTTC.

The CDR3 loop reads CASSYGEGWNTEAFF. CDR3 in DNA: TGTGCCAGCAGTTACGGGGAGGGATGGAACACTGAAGCTTTCTTT. The chain has TRBV6-6 and TRBJ1-1, with D unclear. The CDR3 spans 15 residues. V was cut by 2 bases and J by 1 base, with 11 bases left in between. Germline V gene sequence: CDR1 MNHNY, CDR2 SVGAGI (reference sequence).

This clonotype showed up many times. The gene calls are TRBV27 and TRBJ2-1; 10 bases are shared with TRBD2. V lost 7 bases and J lost 9; bases outside the gene matches: 21. The CDR3 is 18 residues long. Germline V CDR1 and CDR2: MNHEY, SMNVEV (reference sequence). The CDR3 nucleotides are TGTGCCAGCACCTGGTGGGGGGCGGGTGGGACTAGCGTGGGTGAGCAGTTCTTC. This gives the protein CASTWWGAGGTSVGEQFF.